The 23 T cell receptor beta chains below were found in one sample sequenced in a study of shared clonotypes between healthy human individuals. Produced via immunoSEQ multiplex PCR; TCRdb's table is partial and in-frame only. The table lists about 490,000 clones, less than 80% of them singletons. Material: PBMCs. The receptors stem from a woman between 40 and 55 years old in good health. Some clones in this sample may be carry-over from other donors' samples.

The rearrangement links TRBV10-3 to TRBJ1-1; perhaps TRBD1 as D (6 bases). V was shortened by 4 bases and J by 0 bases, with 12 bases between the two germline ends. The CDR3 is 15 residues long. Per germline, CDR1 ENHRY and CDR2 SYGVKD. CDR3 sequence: CAISGLTGLNTEAFF. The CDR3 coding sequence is TGTGCCATCAGTGGGCTGACAGGCCTGAACACTGAAGCTTTCTTT.

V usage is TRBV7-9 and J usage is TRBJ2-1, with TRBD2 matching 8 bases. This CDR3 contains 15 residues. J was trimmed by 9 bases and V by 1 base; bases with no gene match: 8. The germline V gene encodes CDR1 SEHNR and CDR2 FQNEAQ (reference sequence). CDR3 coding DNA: TGTGCCAGCAGCTTAGACGGGGGGGAGGTGCGTGAGCAGTTCTTC. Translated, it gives CASSLDGGEVREQFF.

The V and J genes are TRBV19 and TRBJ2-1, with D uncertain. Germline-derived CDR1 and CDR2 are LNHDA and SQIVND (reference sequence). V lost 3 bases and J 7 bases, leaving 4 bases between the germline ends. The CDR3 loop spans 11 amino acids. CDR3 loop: CASSIGNEQFF. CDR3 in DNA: TGTGCCAGTAGTATCGGGAATGAGCAGTTCTTC.

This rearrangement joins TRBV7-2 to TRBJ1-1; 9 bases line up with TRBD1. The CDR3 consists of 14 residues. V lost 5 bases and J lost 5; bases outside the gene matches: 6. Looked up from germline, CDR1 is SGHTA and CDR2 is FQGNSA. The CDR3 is CASSLGTGRTEAFF. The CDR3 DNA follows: TGTGCCAGCAGCCTCGGGACAGGGAGGACTGAAGCTTTCTTT.

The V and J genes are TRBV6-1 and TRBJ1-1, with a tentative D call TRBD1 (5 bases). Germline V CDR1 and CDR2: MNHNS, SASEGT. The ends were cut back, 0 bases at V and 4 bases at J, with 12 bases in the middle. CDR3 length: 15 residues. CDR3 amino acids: CASSEASGAVTEAFF. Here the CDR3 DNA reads TGTGCCAGCAGTGAAGCCTCCGGGGCGGTCACTGAAGCTTTCTTT.

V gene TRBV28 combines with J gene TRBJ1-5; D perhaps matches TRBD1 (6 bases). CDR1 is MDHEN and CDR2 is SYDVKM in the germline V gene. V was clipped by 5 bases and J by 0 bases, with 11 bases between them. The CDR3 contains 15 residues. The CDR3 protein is CASSQGQFSNQPQHF. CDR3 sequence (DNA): TGTGCCAGCAGTCAAGGACAGTTTAGCAATCAGCCCCAGCATTTT.

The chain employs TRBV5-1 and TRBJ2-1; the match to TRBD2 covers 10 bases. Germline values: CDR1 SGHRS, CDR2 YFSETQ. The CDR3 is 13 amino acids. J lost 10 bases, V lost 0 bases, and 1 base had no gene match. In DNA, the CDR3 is TGCGCCAGCAGCTTGGCACTAGCGGGAGAGCAGTTCTTC. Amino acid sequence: CASSLALAGEQFF.

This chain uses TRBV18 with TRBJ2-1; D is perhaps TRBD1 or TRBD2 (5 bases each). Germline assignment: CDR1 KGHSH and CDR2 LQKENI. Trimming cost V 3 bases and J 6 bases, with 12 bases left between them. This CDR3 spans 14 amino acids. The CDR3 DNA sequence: TGTGCCAGCTCACCGGGACGGGGTGGCAATGAGCAGTTCTTC. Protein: CASSPGRGGNEQFF. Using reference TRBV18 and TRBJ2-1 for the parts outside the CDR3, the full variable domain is NAGVMQNPRHLVRRRGQEARLRCSPMKGHSHVYWYRQLPEEGLKFMVYLQKENIIDESGMPKERFSAEFPKEGPSILRIQQVVRGDSAAYFCASSPGRGGNEQFFGPGTRLTVL.

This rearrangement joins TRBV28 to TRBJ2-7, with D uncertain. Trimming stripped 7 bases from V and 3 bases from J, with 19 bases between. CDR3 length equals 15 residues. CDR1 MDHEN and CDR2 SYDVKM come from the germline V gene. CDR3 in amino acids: CASTVSRVFVYEQYF. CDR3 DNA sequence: TGTGCCAGCACTGTTTCTCGGGTATTTGTCTACGAGCAGTACTTC.

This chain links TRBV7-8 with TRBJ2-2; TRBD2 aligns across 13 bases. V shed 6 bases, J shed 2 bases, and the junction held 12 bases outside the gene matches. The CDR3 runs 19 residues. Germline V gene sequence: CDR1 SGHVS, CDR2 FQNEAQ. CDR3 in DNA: TGTGCCAGCAGTTACCCTAGGACTAGCGGGAGAGTTAACACCGGGGAGCTGTTTTTT. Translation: CASSYPRTSGRVNTGELFF. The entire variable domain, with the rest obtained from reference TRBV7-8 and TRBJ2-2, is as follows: GAGVSQSPRYKVAKRGQDVALRCDPISGHVSLFWYQQALGQGPEFLTYFQNEAQLDKSGLPSDRFFAERPEGSVSTLKIQRTQQEDSAVYLCASSYPRTSGRVNTGELFFGEGSRLTVL.

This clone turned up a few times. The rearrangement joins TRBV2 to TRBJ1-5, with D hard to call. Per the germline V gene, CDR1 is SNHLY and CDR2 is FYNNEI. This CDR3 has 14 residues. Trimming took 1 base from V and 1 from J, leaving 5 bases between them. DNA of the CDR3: TGTGCCAGCAGTGAAGGGCTAAGCAATCAGCCCCAGCATTTT. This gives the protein CASSEGLSNQPQHF.

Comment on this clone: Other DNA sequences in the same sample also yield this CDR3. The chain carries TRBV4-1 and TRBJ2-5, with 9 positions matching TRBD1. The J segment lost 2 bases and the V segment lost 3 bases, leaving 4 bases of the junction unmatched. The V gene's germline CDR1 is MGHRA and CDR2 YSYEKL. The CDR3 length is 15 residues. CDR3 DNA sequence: TGCGCCAGCAGCCAGGACGGGACAGGGCAAGAGACCCAGTACTTC. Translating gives CASSQDGTGQETQYF.

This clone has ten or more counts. CDR3 bases: TGTGCCACCACCAGGTCCACAGATACGCAGTATTTT. Amino acid sequence: CATTRSTDTQYF. The rearrangement uses TRBV7-9 and TRBJ2-3, with D unresolved. With 10 bases removed from V and 2 bases from J, the gap between germline ends came to 10 bases. The CDR3 has 12 residues. Germline lookup yields CDR1 SEHNR and CDR2 FQNEAQ (reference sequence).

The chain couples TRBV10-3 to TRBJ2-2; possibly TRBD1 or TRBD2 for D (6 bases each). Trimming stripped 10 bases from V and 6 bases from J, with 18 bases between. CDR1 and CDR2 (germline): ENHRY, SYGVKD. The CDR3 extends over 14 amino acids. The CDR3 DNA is TGTGCCACCCTAACGACGGGGGCGGCCGGGGAGCTGTTTTTT. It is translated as CATLTTGAAGELFF.

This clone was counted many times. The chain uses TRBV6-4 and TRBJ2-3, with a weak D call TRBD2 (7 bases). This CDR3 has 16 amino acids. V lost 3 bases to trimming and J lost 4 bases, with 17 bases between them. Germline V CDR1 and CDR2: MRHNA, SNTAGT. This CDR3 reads CASSEGGGSGADTQYF. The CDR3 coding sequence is TGTGCCAGCAGTGAGGGGGGCGGGAGCGGTGCAGATACGCAGTATTTT.

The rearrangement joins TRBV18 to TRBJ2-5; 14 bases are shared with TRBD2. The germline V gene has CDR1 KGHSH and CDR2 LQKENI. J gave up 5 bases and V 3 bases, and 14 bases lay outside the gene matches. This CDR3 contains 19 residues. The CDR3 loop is CASSPTQRLAGGPTETQYF. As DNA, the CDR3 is TGTGCCAGCTCACCCACACAGAGACTAGCGGGAGGGCCGACGGAGACCCAGTACTTC.

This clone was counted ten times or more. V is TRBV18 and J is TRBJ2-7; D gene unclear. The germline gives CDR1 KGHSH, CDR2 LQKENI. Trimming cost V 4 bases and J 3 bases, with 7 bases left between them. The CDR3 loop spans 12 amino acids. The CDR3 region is CASSRMNYEQYF. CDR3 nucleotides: TGTGCCAGCTCACGGATGAACTACGAGCAGTACTTC.

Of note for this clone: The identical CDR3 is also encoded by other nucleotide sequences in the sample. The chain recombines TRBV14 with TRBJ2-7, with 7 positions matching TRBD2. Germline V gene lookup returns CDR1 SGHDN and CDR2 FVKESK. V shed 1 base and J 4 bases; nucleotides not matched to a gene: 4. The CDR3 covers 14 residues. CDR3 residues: CASSQVGGSYEQYF. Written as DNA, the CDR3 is TGTGCCAGCAGCCAAGTTGGCGGGAGTTACGAGCAGTACTTC.

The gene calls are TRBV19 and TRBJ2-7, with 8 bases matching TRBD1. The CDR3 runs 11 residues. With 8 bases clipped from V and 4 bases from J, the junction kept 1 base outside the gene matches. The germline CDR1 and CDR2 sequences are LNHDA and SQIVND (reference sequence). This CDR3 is CASGQGYEQYF. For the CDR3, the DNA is TGTGCCAGTGGACAGGGTTACGAGCAGTACTTC.

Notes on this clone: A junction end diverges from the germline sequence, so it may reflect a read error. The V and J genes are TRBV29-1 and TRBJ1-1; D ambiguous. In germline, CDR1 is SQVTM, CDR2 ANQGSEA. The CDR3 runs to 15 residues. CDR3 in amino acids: CSVTFYLGRGTDAFF. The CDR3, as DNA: TGCAGCGTCACATTTTATTTGGGGAGAGGAACTGACGCTTTCTTT.

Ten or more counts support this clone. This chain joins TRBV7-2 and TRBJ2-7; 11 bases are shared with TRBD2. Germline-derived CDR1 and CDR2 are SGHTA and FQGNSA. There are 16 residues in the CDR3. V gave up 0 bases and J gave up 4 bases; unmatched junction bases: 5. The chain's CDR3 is CASSLAPGTSGYEQYF. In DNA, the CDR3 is TGTGCCAGCAGCTTAGCCCCCGGGACTAGCGGTTACGAGCAGTACTTC.

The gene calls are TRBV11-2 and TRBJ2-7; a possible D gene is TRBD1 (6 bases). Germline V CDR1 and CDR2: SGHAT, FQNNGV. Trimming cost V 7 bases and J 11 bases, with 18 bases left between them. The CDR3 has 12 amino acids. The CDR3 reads CASTGRGKAEYF. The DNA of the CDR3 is TGTGCCAGCACCGGCAGGGGTAAGGCTGAGTACTTC. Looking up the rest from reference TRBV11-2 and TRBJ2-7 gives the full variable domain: EAGVAQSPRYKIIEKRQSVAFWCNPISGHATLYWYQQILGQGPKLLIQFQNNGVVDDSQLPKDRFSAERLKGVDSTLKIQPAKLEDSAVYLCASTGRGKAEYFGPGTRLTVT.

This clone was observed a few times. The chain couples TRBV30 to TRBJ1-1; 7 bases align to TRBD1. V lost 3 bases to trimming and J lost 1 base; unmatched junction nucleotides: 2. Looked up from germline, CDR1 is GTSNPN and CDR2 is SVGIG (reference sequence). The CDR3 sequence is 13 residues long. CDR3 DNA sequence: TGTGCCTGGAGGGGGGACAGGAACACTGAAGCTTTCTTT. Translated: CAWRGDRNTEAFF.